The clone carrying this T cell receptor (beta chain) was counted ten times or more. Its antigen remains unknown. Time point reported: sample taken at primary tumor resection. This specimen belongs to a study of spatial heterogeneity in lung cancer. Study-wide findings and caveats: Expanded alpha and beta TCR counts within tumors tracked tumor mutation counts. Ubiquitous and regional nonsynonymous mutation counts were tracked by ubiquitous and regional expanded TCR counts, respectively.

A single record per CDR3 protein comes from TCRdb applying MiXCR to the 5' RACE reads. The data contain over 10,000 distinct CDR3 sequences, about 5% of them singletons. The CDR3 loop spans 16 amino acids. V shed 5 bases, J shed 2 bases, and the junction held 6 bases outside the gene matches. CDR1 is SGHVT, CDR2 SQSDAQ, per germline. The source material was lung tumor tissue, sampled at surgery. The rearrangement joins TRBV7-4 to TRBJ2-2; TRBD2 aligns across 9 bases. The sequence was collected from a male donor with early-stage non-small cell lung cancer. CDR3: CASSLSSGENTGELFF. The CDR3 coding sequence is TGTGCCAGCAGCCTGTCTAGCGGGGAAAACACCGGGGAGCTGTTTTTT. The entire variable domain, with the rest obtained from reference TRBV7-4 and TRBJ2-2, is as follows: GAGVSQSPRYKVAKRGRDVALRCDSISGHVTLYWYRQTLGQGSEVLTYSQSDAQRDKSGRPSGRFSAERPERSVSTLKIQRTEQGDSAVYLCASSLSSGENTGELFFGEGSRLTVL.